A single sample is the source of the 22 T cell receptor beta chains below, sequenced in a study of STAT5B mutations in CD4+ large granular lymphocyte leukemia (dated by TCRdb to 2022 to 2024). The library was made by the immunoSEQ multiplex PCR assay. TCRdb holds this immuneACCESS table with in-frame rearrangements only. Some clones are missing; in checked studies, unresolved V genes explain under half, and the rest has no known cause. Within this sample are some 30,000 clones, with 78% of them counted one time only. Together, the top ten hold approximately 2.5% of the sample. The sequenced sample consisted of CD4+ T cells from blood buffy coats. Receptor source: a human donor in good health.

CDR3 bases: TGTGCCAGCAGCTTAGGCCAGGGGCAACTTTATGGCTACACCTTC. It specifies CASSLGQGQLYGYTF. The genes are TRBV7-2 and TRBJ1-2; the D gene is possibly TRBD1 (6 bases). The CDR3 covers 15 residues. Germline V gene sequence: CDR1 SGHTA, CDR2 FQGNSA. V lost 1 base and J 5 bases, leaving 14 bases between the germline ends.

J is TRBJ2-7 and V is TRBV7-6; possible D gene TRBD1, 8 bases. V dropped 5 bases and J dropped 1 base, with 18 bases sitting between them. The CDR3 is made up of 16 amino acids. Germline values: CDR1 SGHVS, CDR2 FNYEAQ. The CDR3 DNA is TGTGCCAGCAGCACCGTTACAGGGGGGGGGTCCTACGAGCAGTACTTC. Its protein product is CASSTVTGGGSYEQYF.

CDR3 nucleotides: TGTGCCAGCAGCCCCGACTCAAATAATTCACCCCTCCACTTT. Translated, it gives CASSPDSNNSPLHF. The chain recombines TRBV5-4 with TRBJ1-6; D unresolved. V shed 4 bases and J shed 5 bases, with 10 bases lying between them. Germline lookup yields CDR1 SGHNT and CDR2 YYREEE (reference sequence). The CDR3 sequence is 14 residues long. The full variable domain, in which reference TRBV5-4 and TRBJ1-6 provide the parts outside the CDR3, is ETGVTQSPTHLIKTRGQQVTLRCSSQSGHNTVSWYQQALGQGPQFIFQYYREEENGRGNFPPRFSGLQFPNYSSELNVNALELDDSALYLCASSPDSNNSPLHFGNGTRLTVT.

The chain links TRBV18 to TRBJ2-3, with D hard to call. CDR3 length equals 12 residues. Between the trimmed V and J ends, which lost 2 bases and 3 bases, there was a span of 3 bases. Germline V CDR1 and CDR2: KGHSH, LQKENI. In DNA, the CDR3 is TGTGCCAGCTCACCAGAGACAGATACGCAGTATTTT. Translation gives CASSPETDTQYF.

The CDR3 is CASSLIDRDGYEQYF. The CDR3 DNA reads as TGTGCCAGCAGTTTAATTGACAGGGATGGCTACGAGCAGTACTTC. V and J are TRBV28 and TRBJ2-7; 7 nucleotides agree with TRBD1. CDR3 length: 15 residues. Germline trimming cut 2 bases from V and 3 bases from J; bases unmatched to any gene: 7. Germline V gives CDR1 MDHEN, CDR2 SYDVKM.

V and J are TRBV15 and TRBJ2-3, with D maybe TRBD2 (5 bases). V lost 3 bases, J lost 5 bases, and 6 bases lay in between. CDR3 length equals 12 residues. CDR1 is LNHNV and CDR2 is YYDKDF in the germline V gene (reference sequence). The CDR3 DNA is TGTGCCACCAGCAGGGGGAGAGATACGCAGTATTTT. It yields the protein CATSRGRDTQYF.

The table lists this clone with a count of one. CDR3 nucleotide sequence: TGTGCCAGTAGTCCGGGCGGGGGGGCAATTGAGCAGTTCTTC. Amino acid sequence: CASSPGGGAIEQFF. This chain joins TRBV19 and TRBJ2-1, with 9 bases fitting TRBD2. The germline CDR1 and CDR2 sequences are LNHDA and SQIVND (reference sequence). V shed 5 bases, J shed 9 bases, and the junction held 8 bases outside the gene matches. CDR3 size: 14 residues.

This chain links TRBV4-1 with TRBJ1-4; D not resolved. Germline V gene data show CDR1 as MGHRA and CDR2 as YSYEKL. The CDR3 is 16 residues long. The germline V and J ends were trimmed by 2 bases and 5 bases, with 15 bases remaining between them. The chain's CDR3 is CASSQILTGRNEKLFF. CDR3 in DNA: TGCGCCAGCAGCCAAATCTTAACCGGGAGAAATGAAAAACTGTTTTTT.

The V and J genes are TRBV2 and TRBJ2-2; maybe TRBD1 (6 bases). Deletions cut 6 bases from V and 4 bases from J, with 15 bases between. CDR1 and CDR2 (germline): SNHLY, FYNNEI. The CDR3 contains 15 residues. The CDR3 protein is CASSWLQGSTGELFF. The CDR3 DNA follows: TGTGCCAGCAGCTGGTTACAGGGATCCACCGGGGAGCTGTTTTTT.

This chain joins TRBV30 and TRBJ2-7; weak D call: TRBD1 (6 bases). Looked up from germline, CDR1 is GTSNPN and CDR2 is SVGIG (reference sequence). CDR3 size: 14 residues. The V and J ends lost 4 bases and 6 bases respectively, with 19 bases between them. The CDR3 protein is CAWNQGRGVSEQYF. The CDR3 region has the DNA TGTGCCTGGAATCAGGGGCGAGGTGTGTCCGAGCAGTACTTC.

The table lists this clone with a count of one. V usage is TRBV7-9 and J usage is TRBJ1-2, with D uncertain. From germline, CDR1 is SEHNR and CDR2 FQNEAQ (reference sequence). The CDR3 covers 16 residues. V dropped 1 base and J dropped 0 bases, with 12 bases sitting between them. The DNA of the CDR3 is TGTGCCAGCAGCTTAGGTGGCACCCAAACTAACTATGGCTACACCTTC. Residues: CASSLGGTQTNYGYTF.

This sequence joins TRBV19 and TRBJ1-6; D gene ambiguous. Germline V lookup: CDR1 LNHDA, CDR2 SQIVND (reference sequence). V was trimmed by 4 bases and J by 0 bases, leaving 10 bases between them. The length of the CDR3 is 16 residues. Here the CDR3 DNA reads TGTGCCAGTAGTACGATAAGGAGCTCCTATAATTCACCCCTCCACTTT. This codes for CASSTIRSSYNSPLHF.

This chain joins TRBV18 and TRBJ2-7, with D perhaps matching TRBD2 (5 bases). The CDR3 is 14 residues long. The germline gives CDR1 KGHSH, CDR2 LQKENI. Deletions cut 3 bases from V and 2 bases from J, with 11 bases between. The CDR3 here is CASSPERATYEQYF. CDR3 coding DNA: TGTGCCAGCTCACCCGAGAGGGCCACCTACGAGCAGTACTTC.

The chain carries TRBV5-1 and TRBJ2-5; D is unclear. Between the trimmed V and J ends, which lost 0 bases and 4 bases, there was a span of 7 bases. The CDR3 extends over 13 amino acids. Germline CDR1 and CDR2: SGHRS and YFSETQ. The CDR3 region has the DNA TGCGCCAGCAGCTTGGATTGGGGAGAGACCCAGTACTTC. This sequence encodes CASSLDWGETQYF. The full variable domain, in which reference TRBV5-1 and TRBJ2-5 provide the parts outside the CDR3, is KAGVTQTPRYLIKTRGQQVTLSCSPISGHRSVSWYQQTPGQGLQFLFEYFSETQRNKGNFPGRFSGRQFSNSRSEMNVSTLELGDSALYLCASSLDWGETQYFGPGTRLLVL.

The rearrangement joins TRBV10-1 to TRBJ2-1; 9 bases fit TRBD2. CDR3 size: 16 residues. Germline V gives CDR1 WNHNN, CDR2 SYGVQD (reference sequence). V lost 5 bases, J lost 0 bases, and 5 bases stayed unmatched. The CDR3 DNA is TGCGCCAGCAGTTCCCTAGCGGGATCCTCCTACAATGAGCAGTTCTTC. Translating gives CASSSLAGSSYNEQFF.

V gene TRBV5-4 combines with J gene TRBJ1-1; TRBD1 matches 8 bases. The trim removed 4 bases at V and 4 bases at J, leaving 6 bases unmatched. Germline V gene lookup returns CDR1 SGHNT and CDR2 YYREEE (reference sequence). This CDR3 is 14 amino acids long. DNA for the CDR3: TGTGCCAGCAGCATTTCCACAGGGGGCACTGAAGCTTTCTTT. As protein: CASSISTGGTEAFF.

The V and J genes are TRBV6-1 and TRBJ1-2; 7 nucleotides align to TRBD1. V gave up 1 base and J gave up 4 bases; unmatched junction bases: 3. The V gene's germline CDR1 is MNHNS and CDR2 SASEGT. The CDR3 extends over 14 amino acids. The DNA of the CDR3 is TGTGCCAGCAGTGAAGTGGGACAGCTCTATGGCTACACCTTC. Translated, it gives CASSEVGQLYGYTF.

The chain employs TRBV19 and TRBJ1-5, with D possibly matching TRBD1 (5 bases). In germline, CDR1 is LNHDA, CDR2 SQIVND (reference sequence). The V end lost 6 bases, the J end lost 5 bases, and 11 bases lay between the germline ends. This CDR3 is built from 13 residues. CDR3 nucleotide sequence: TGTGCCAGTAGCTGGGCCAGGGATCAGCCCCAGCATTTT. It codes for CASSWARDQPQHF.

The V call is TRBV4-1, the J call TRBJ1-1; 7 nucleotides match TRBD1. Germline lookup yields CDR1 MGHRA and CDR2 YSYEKL. The J segment lost 1 base and the V segment lost 3 bases, leaving 5 bases of the junction unmatched. The CDR3 runs to 15 residues. Here the CDR3 reads CASSQEDRENTEAFF. In nucleotides, the CDR3 is TGCGCCAGCAGCCAGGAAGACAGGGAGAACACTGAAGCTTTCTTT.

The V gene is TRBV7-2, the J gene TRBJ2-3; 10 bases line up with TRBD1. With V trimmed by 5 bases and J by 6 bases, 5 bases remained unmatched. The CDR3 totals 14 residues. Germline loops: CDR1 SGHTA, CDR2 FQGNSA. The CDR3 sequence: CASSQGQGLDTQYF. The DNA of the CDR3 is TGTGCCAGCAGCCAGGGACAGGGGCTGGATACGCAGTATTTT.

The chain is built from TRBV28 and TRBJ2-7; no clear D. This CDR3 spans 12 amino acids. Between the trimmed V and J ends, which lost 6 bases and 6 bases, there was a span of 12 bases. Germline V gene lookup returns CDR1 MDHEN and CDR2 SYDVKM. As DNA, the CDR3 is TGTGCCAGCAGGGGTACGACCCGCGAGCAGTACTTC. Its translation is CASRGTTREQYF.

CDR3 region: CATSRDGQYEAFF. CDR3 DNA: TGTGCCACCAGCAGAGACGGACAGTATGAAGCTTTCTTT. The V and J genes are TRBV15 and TRBJ1-1; a possible D gene is TRBD1 (6 bases). Germline CDR1 and CDR2: LNHNV and YYDKDF (reference sequence). The CDR3 loop spans 13 amino acids. The V end lost 0 bases, the J end lost 7 bases, and 9 bases lay between the germline ends. The entire variable domain, with the rest obtained from reference TRBV15 and TRBJ1-1, is as follows: DAMVIQNPRYQVTQFGKPVTLSCSQTLNHNVMYWYQQKSSQAPKLLFHYYDKDFNNEADTPDNFQSRRPNTSFCFLDIRSPGLGDTAMYLCATSRDGQYEAFFGQGTRLTVV.